This TCR beta chain was recovered during a study of shared clonotypes between healthy human individuals. About the study: Donor ages ranged 18 to 49 years: a couple of women, a few men.

The CDR3 consists of 13 residues. V lost 4 bases and J lost 5, with 11 bases in between. Germline V gives CDR1 SGDLS, CDR2 YYNGEE. Ten immunoSEQ deep assay plates were used to sequence unsorted PBMC DNA. Clones were sequenced by immunoSEQ multiplex PCR, and TCRdb holds only the in-frame ones, with some missing. The profile shows approximately 510,000 clones, roughly 78% of them singletons. V gene TRBV9 combines with J gene TRBJ2-3; D gene uncertain. The sample consisted of PBMCs. The TCR sequence derives from a woman aged 40-49 years in good health. Some clones in this sample may be carry-over from other donors' samples. The CDR3 loop is CASSRQVGDTQYF. CDR3 sequence (DNA): TGTGCCAGCAGCCGCCAGGTGGGAGATACGCAGTATTTT.